This entry lists 24 T cell receptor beta chains sequenced from one sample in a study of shared clonotypes between healthy human individuals. TCRdb keeps only in-frame clones here, not all; method: immunoSEQ multiplex PCR. The sample lists nearly 2 million clones, about 95% occurring once. Terminally differentiated effector memory CD45RA+ cells were excluded from the naive CD8 cells, which were CD45RO-negative and positively selected for CCR7. The sequencing input was naive CD8+ T cells sorted from blood. The origin of the receptors is a man aged 18 to 29 in good health.

The CDR3 region is CASSSPGANEAFF. CDR3 nucleotides: TGTGCCAGCAGCTCTCCAGGAGCGAATGAAGCTTTCTTT. The V and J genes are TRBV11-3 and TRBJ1-1; D call uncertain. In germline, CDR1 is SGHNT, CDR2 YENEEA. This CDR3 is built from 13 residues. V gave up 4 bases and J gave up 7 bases, with 13 bases separating them.

V usage is TRBV7-3 and J usage is TRBJ2-5; D perhaps matches TRBD2 (5 bases). The germline V and J ends were trimmed by 2 bases and 3 bases, with 10 bases remaining between them. The CDR3 contains 14 residues. Germline V lookup: CDR1 SGHTA, CDR2 FQGTGA. The chain's CDR3 is CASSLGYGEETQYF. The CDR3 nucleotides are TGTGCCAGCAGCTTAGGTTACGGGGAAGAGACCCAGTACTTC.

The rearrangement uses TRBV5-6 and TRBJ2-7, with 9 bases matching TRBD1. The CDR3 sequence is 14 residues long. Germline values: CDR1 SGHDT, CDR2 YYEEEE. V was clipped by 3 bases and J by 5 bases; unmatched bases: 6. The CDR3 sequence: CASSSGTGWNEQYF. DNA of the CDR3: TGTGCCAGCAGCTCTGGGACAGGGTGGAACGAGCAGTACTTC.

The chain combines TRBV5-1 with TRBJ1-2, with TRBD1 matching over 10 bases. The germline V gene encodes CDR1 SGHRS and CDR2 YFSETQ. This CDR3 contains 15 residues. The junction had 4 bases not matched to a gene; V was cut back by 2 bases and J by 3 bases. CDR3 nucleotide sequence: TGCGCCAGCAGCTTACTCGGGACAGGGGACTATGGCTACACCTTC. It codes for CASSLLGTGDYGYTF.

The V gene is TRBV4-1, the J gene TRBJ1-1; D is undetermined. With 1 base removed from V and 1 base from J, the gap between germline ends came to 7 bases. The CDR3 consists of 14 residues. Germline V gene lookup returns CDR1 MGHRA and CDR2 YSYEKL. CDR3 sequence: CASSQVVSNTEAFF. CDR3 DNA: TGCGCCAGCAGCCAAGTGGTATCGAACACTGAAGCTTTCTTT.

The chain employs TRBV15 and TRBJ2-4; D not certain. This CDR3 comprises 17 residues. Trimming removed 1 base at V and 0 bases at J, with 13 bases between. In germline, CDR1 is LNHNV, CDR2 YYDKDF (reference sequence). CDR3 nucleotide sequence: TGTGCCACCAGCAGAGTACCAGCCCCCCCAGCCAAAAACATTCAGTACTTC. Encoded protein: CATSRVPAPPAKNIQYF.

The CDR3, as DNA: TGTGCCAGCAGCTTGTCTCCCACTAATGAAAAACTGTTTTTT. Protein product: CASSLSPTNEKLFF. J is TRBJ1-4 and V is TRBV5-8; the D is unclear. Trimming took off 1 base at V and 2 bases at J, with 6 bases between the two ends. Per the germline V gene, CDR1 is SGHTS and CDR2 is YDEGEE. This CDR3 spans 14 amino acids. Combining the CDR3 with reference TRBV5-8 and TRBJ1-4 gives the whole variable domain EAGVTQSPTHLIKTRGQQATLRCSPISGHTSVYWYQQALGLGLQFLLWYDEGEERNRGNFPPRFSGRQFPNYSSELNVNALELEDSALYLCASSLSPTNEKLFFGSGTQLSVL.

Concerning this clone itself: Different DNA sequences within this sample yield the same CDR3. The chain combines TRBV19 with TRBJ2-7, with D unresolved. V was shortened by 3 bases and J by 7 bases, with 13 bases between the two germline ends. Germline lookup yields CDR1 LNHDA and CDR2 SQIVND (reference sequence). There are 13 residues in the CDR3. The CDR3 loop is CASSIVRGEEQYF. The CDR3 DNA is TGTGCCAGTAGTATTGTCAGAGGAGAGGAGCAGTACTTC. The complete variable domain, with remaining parts taken from reference TRBV19 and TRBJ2-7, reads DGGITQSPKYLFRKEGQNVTLSCEQNLNHDAMYWYRQDPGQGLRLIYYSQIVNDFQKGDIAEGYSVSREKKESFPLTVTSAQKNPTAFYLCASSIVRGEEQYFGPGTRLTVT.

Of note for this clone: Other DNA sequences in the sample encode the same CDR3. The chain carries TRBV13 and TRBJ1-1, with D possibly TRBD1 on 5 matching bases. The length of the CDR3 is 14 residues. From germline, CDR1 is PRHDT and CDR2 FYEKMQ (reference sequence). The ends were cut back, 0 bases at V and 4 bases at J, with 9 bases in the middle. In DNA form, the CDR3 reads TGTGCCAGCAGCTTAGGACGTGGGGGCACTGAAGCTTTCTTT. Encoded protein: CASSLGRGGTEAFF.

V usage is TRBV7-3 and J usage is TRBJ2-3; no definite D call. This CDR3 comprises 15 residues. Looked up from germline, CDR1 is SGHTA and CDR2 is FQGTGA. V dropped 7 bases and J dropped 0 bases, with 14 bases sitting between them. The CDR3 spells CASNGRRLSTDTQYF. For the CDR3, the DNA is TGTGCCAGCAATGGACGGAGACTGAGCACAGATACGCAGTATTTT.

The CDR3 coding sequence is TGTGCCAGCAGCTTATCATCGCAGGGTGCTATCCTCTACGAGCAGTACTTC. Amino acids: CASSLSSQGAILYEQYF. This chain uses TRBV7-9 with TRBJ2-7; perhaps TRBD1 as D (5 bases). This CDR3 is built from 17 residues. The V gene's germline CDR1 is SEHNR and CDR2 FQNEAQ (reference sequence). The V gene lost 2 bases and the J gene lost 3 bases, with 20 bases spanning the gap.

This clone has a single count. An end of the junction does not agree with germline; a read error may underlie this. The chain carries TRBV5-1 and TRBJ1-3; no firm D call. From germline, CDR1 is SGHRS and CDR2 YFSETQ. The CDR3 sequence is 11 residues long. CDR3 residues: CASSLNRGGHF. In DNA form, the CDR3 reads TGCGCCAGCAGCTTGAATCGCGGAGGGCATTTT.

This chain joins TRBV6-5 and TRBJ2-1; 7 bases fit TRBD2. This CDR3 has 13 amino acids. Looked up from germline, CDR1 is MNHEY and CDR2 is SVGAGI. Trimming took 0 bases from V and 10 from J; bases not matched to a gene: 3. CDR3 amino acids: CASSYSKAGEQFF. For the CDR3, the DNA is TGTGCCAGCAGTTACTCGAAAGCGGGGGAGCAGTTCTTC.

Note on this clone: Different DNA sequences within this sample yield the same CDR3. V usage is TRBV27 and J usage is TRBJ2-7; 7 nucleotides match TRBD2. The CDR3 spans 13 residues. Germline-derived CDR1 and CDR2 are MNHEY and SMNVEV (reference sequence). With V trimmed by 2 bases and J by 6 bases, 4 bases remained unmatched. In DNA, the CDR3 is TGTGCCAGCAGTTTAGGAGCGGGAAGCGAGCAGTACTTC. It codes for CASSLGAGSEQYF.

Comment on this clone: The identical CDR3 is also encoded by other nucleotide sequences in the sample. V gene TRBV9 combines with J gene TRBJ2-7; D uncertain. V was shortened by 0 bases and J by 5 bases, with 12 bases between the two germline ends. CDR3 length: 14 residues. Germline CDR1 is SGDLS and CDR2 is YYNGEE. This CDR3 reads CASSVASGADEQYF. CDR3 in DNA: TGTGCCAGCAGCGTAGCTTCAGGCGCCGACGAGCAGTACTTC.

The gene calls are TRBV27 and TRBJ1-2; D gene uncertain. V gave up 4 bases and J gave up 5 bases, with 17 bases separating them. This CDR3 spans 15 amino acids. Germline-derived CDR1 and CDR2 are MNHEY and SMNVEV (reference sequence). The CDR3 nucleotides are TGTGCCAGCAGTTACACTCCTCCACCCGTTTATGGCTACACCTTC. It yields the protein CASSYTPPPVYGYTF.

This chain connects TRBV7-2 to TRBJ2-7, with TRBD2 matching 8 bases. V trimming: 4 bases; J trimming: 4 bases; junction bases outside the gene matches: 6. The length of the CDR3 is 14 residues. CDR1 is SGHTA and CDR2 is FQGNSA in the germline V gene. The CDR3 DNA reads as TGTGCCAGCAGCTCCGGGGGGGCCACATACGAGCAGTACTTC. It specifies CASSSGGATYEQYF.

The chain uses TRBV7-8 and TRBJ2-7, with D perhaps TRBD1 or TRBD2 (5 bases each). Trimming pared 4 bases from V and 2 bases from J, leaving 15 bases between. CDR3 size: 15 residues. Germline V gene data show CDR1 as SGHVS and CDR2 as FQNEAQ. CDR3 amino acids: CASSSPGPKPYEQYF. In DNA form, the CDR3 reads TGTGCCAGCAGCTCTCCGGGGCCGAAGCCCTACGAGCAGTACTTC.

This chain joins TRBV30 and TRBJ1-4; D unclear. Germline CDR1 GTSNPN, CDR2 SVGIG (reference sequence). The CDR3 sequence is 13 residues long. V shed 5 bases and J shed 2 bases, with 9 bases lying between them. In nucleotides, the CDR3 is TGTGCCTGGGACCCTTCCACTAATGAAAAACTGTTTTTT. Protein sequence: CAWDPSTNEKLFF.

This rearrangement joins TRBV20-1 to TRBJ2-5; perhaps D is TRBD1 or TRBD2 (5 bases each). The CDR3 consists of 11 residues. The V gene's germline CDR1 is DFQATT and CDR2 SNEGSKA (reference sequence). Trimming left V 8 bases short and J 5 bases short, with 12 bases between. Here the CDR3 reads CSSREIETQYF. CDR3 sequence (DNA): TGCAGTTCCAGGGAGATTGAGACCCAGTACTTC.

The rearrangement joins TRBV5-6 to TRBJ2-1, with 7 bases fitting TRBD1. The CDR3 is 16 residues long. With V trimmed by 0 bases and J by 0 bases, 3 bases remained unmatched. Per the germline V gene, CDR1 is SGHDT and CDR2 is YYEEEE. The CDR3 loop reads CASSLGGQSSYNEQFF. DNA of the CDR3: TGTGCCAGCAGCTTGGGGGGACAGAGCTCCTACAATGAGCAGTTCTTC.

The chain combines TRBV4-1 with TRBJ2-1, with 9 nucleotides matching TRBD2. Germline V gives CDR1 MGHRA, CDR2 YSYEKL. The V and J ends lost 1 base and 9 bases, in that order; junction bases with no gene match: 13. The CDR3 spans 17 residues. CDR3 protein: CASSQVLAAGGGIEQFF. The DNA for the CDR3 is TGCGCCAGCAGCCAAGTTTTAGCGGCGGGAGGGGGTATTGAGCAGTTCTTC.

This chain connects TRBV7-9 to TRBJ1-1; 7 bases agree with TRBD1. CDR1 and CDR2 from the germline V gene are SEHNR and FQNEAQ (reference sequence). V was pared by 3 bases and J by 2 bases, with 6 bases of the junction left unmatched. The CDR3 consists of 15 residues. The CDR3 spells CASSFGTVDNTEAFF. The CDR3 nucleotides read TGTGCCAGCAGCTTTGGGACAGTCGATAACACTGAAGCTTTCTTT.

This chain joins TRBV30 and TRBJ2-3, with D maybe TRBD2 (5 bases). The CDR3 loop spans 12 amino acids. Germline-derived CDR1 and CDR2 are GTSNPN and SVGIG (reference sequence). V was pared by 5 bases and J by 5 bases, with 11 bases between. The DNA for the CDR3 is TGTGCCTGGGAGGGATCCAGAGATACGCAGTATTTT. Protein: CAWEGSRDTQYF.